These 26 T cell receptor beta chains share one sample of origin, sequenced in a study of T cell repertoires in cytomegalovirus infection. TCRdb recomputed calls from the reads with MiXCR, one row per CDR3 protein. The data contain about a million distinct CDR3 sequences, about a third of them singletons. These receptors are not linked to any known antigen. Sequencing was performed on cultured CD8+ T cells from PBMCs, taken from culture after CMV antigen stimulation. These receptors originate from a human donor in good health (CMV status not recorded). Some clones in this sample may be carry-over from other donors' samples.

This clonotype showed up many times. The chain joins TRBV12-3 or TRBV12-4 to TRBJ2-6; TRBD1 aligns across 7 bases. The CDR3 loop spans 15 amino acids. V dropped 7 bases and J dropped 3; count of bases not matched to a gene: 6. CDR3 in DNA: TGTGCCAGCACACAAGGGGGCAATGGGGCCAACGTCCTGACTTTC. Translated, it gives CASTQGGNGANVLTF.

This clonotype was counted between two and nine times. DNA of the CDR3: TGTGCCAGCAGCCCCCTAATCAGCAATCAGCCCCAGCATTTT. Its protein is CASSPLISNQPQHF. The rearrangement uses TRBV7-9 and TRBJ1-5; D remains unclear. The CDR3 extends over 14 amino acids. Trimming shortened V by 5 bases and J by 1 base, and 9 bases separated the two germline ends. CDR1 and CDR2 from the germline V gene are SEHNR and FQNEAQ (reference sequence).

The rearrangement links TRBV27 to TRBJ2-7; 8 bases are shared with TRBD1. The CDR3 length is 15 residues. The germline gives CDR1 MNHEY, CDR2 SMNVEV (reference sequence). Trimming removed 8 bases from V and 3 bases from J; junction bases left unmatched: 12. The CDR3 coding sequence is TGTGCCAGCGGGCGAACCGGGACAGGACACTACGAGCAGTACTTC. It specifies CASGRTGTGHYEQYF.

This clonotype showed up just a few times. The V gene is TRBV10-2, the J gene TRBJ2-7; tentatively, D is TRBD1 (6 bases). Trimming stripped 5 bases from V and 4 bases from J, with 18 bases between. Germline lookup yields CDR1 WSHSY and CDR2 SAAADI. The CDR3 spans 15 residues. CDR3 region: CASSTEQGILYEQYF. The CDR3 DNA is TGCGCCAGCAGTACCGAACAGGGAATTCTATACGAGCAGTACTTC.

In its sample, this clonotype was seen many times. The V call is TRBV12-3 or TRBV12-4, the J call TRBJ2-5; 8 bases match TRBD2. With V trimmed by 6 bases and J by 2 bases, 5 bases remained unmatched. CDR3 size: 14 residues. CDR3 nucleotides: TGTGCCAGCAGAGAGCGGGGGTGGCAAGAGACCCAGTACTTC. Amino acids: CASRERGWQETQYF.

This clonotype was detected only a few times. CDR3 in amino acids: CASSPGTSGFYTF. The DNA for the CDR3 is TGTGCCAGCAGCCCCGGGACTAGCGGATTCTACACCTTC. The chain recombines TRBV27 with TRBJ1-2; possibly TRBD1 for D (5 bases). Trimming removed 6 bases at V and 10 bases at J, with 18 bases between. The CDR3 extends over 13 amino acids. Germline V lookup: CDR1 MNHEY, CDR2 SMNVEV (reference sequence).

The chain couples TRBV5-1 to TRBJ1-5; TRBD1 might be the D (6 bases). The germline V gene encodes CDR1 SGHRS and CDR2 YFSETQ. V was cut by 2 bases and J by 4 bases, with 13 bases left in between. CDR3 size: 15 residues. In nucleotides, the CDR3 is TGCGCCAGCAGCTTCTCGGGGGGCGTTAATCAGCCCCAGCATTTT. This sequence encodes CASSFSGGVNQPQHF.

A remark on this clonotype: One end of the junction does not line up with germline, which may come from a read error. This chain uses TRBV25-1 with TRBJ2-3, with a possible D match to TRBD2 (7 bases). CDR3 length: 15 amino acids. Germline lookup yields CDR1 MGHDK and CDR2 SYGVNS. The CDR3 DNA reads TGTGCCAGCGGTGAAACCGGGGGGCGGTCAGATACGCAGTATTTT. The encoded protein is CASGETGGRSDTQYF. Complete variable domain (other parts from reference TRBV25-1 and TRBJ2-3): EADIYQTPRYLVIGTGKKITLECSQTMGHDKMYWYQQDPGMELHLIHYSYGVNSTEKGDLSSESTVSRIRTEHFPLTLESARPSHTSQYLCASGETGGRSDTQYFGPGTRLTVL.

V is TRBV5-1 and J is TRBJ2-1; D unresolved. Germline lookup yields CDR1 SGHRS and CDR2 YFSETQ. The CDR3 has 13 amino acids. V lost 1 base and J lost 5, with 7 bases in between. The CDR3 loop reads CASSLRWNNEQFF. CDR3 in DNA: TGCGCCAGCAGCTTGAGGTGGAACAATGAGCAGTTCTTC.

This clonotype was observed a few times. The chain has TRBV12-3 or TRBV12-4 and TRBJ2-3; D possibly uses TRBD1 or TRBD2 (5 bases each). The CDR3 is 14 amino acids. V was pared by 2 bases and J by 5 bases, with 11 bases between. CDR3: CASSLSGAGDTQYF. The DNA of the CDR3 is TGTGCCAGCAGTTTATCCGGGGCGGGAGATACGCAGTATTTT.

DNA of the CDR3: TGCGCCAGCAGCCCCGGACAGGGGACTATGTCACCCCTCCACTTT. Translating gives CASSPGQGTMSPLHF. The chain joins TRBV4-3 to TRBJ1-6; 9 bases agree with TRBD1. Germline CDR1 and CDR2: LGHNA and YSLEER. The ends lost 4 bases at V and 10 bases at J; junction bases unmatched: 8. The CDR3 covers 15 residues.

The chain combines TRBV29-1 with TRBJ1-1; 7 bases match TRBD1. Losses at the gene ends were 6 bases for V and 3 bases for J; bases not matched to a gene: 1. Germline CDR1 SQVTM, CDR2 ANQGSEA. There are 11 residues in the CDR3. For the CDR3, the DNA is TGCAGCGTGGACAGGTACACTGAAGCTTTCTTT. It specifies CSVDRYTEAFF.

This clonotype was found many times. The chain uses TRBV7-2 and TRBJ1-6; unclear D gene. CDR3 length equals 14 residues. CDR1 and CDR2 from the germline V gene are SGHTA and FQGNSA. V was shortened by 1 base and J by 7 bases, with 8 bases between the two germline ends. CDR3 in DNA: TGTGCCAGCAGCTTAGGGAGAGGGAATTCACCCCTCCACTTT. Translating it yields CASSLGRGNSPLHF.

The chain combines TRBV6-5 with TRBJ1-2; D not resolved. CDR1 and CDR2 (germline): MNHEY, SVGAGI. V gave up 2 bases and J gave up 6 bases, with 7 bases separating them. The CDR3 extends over 12 amino acids. CDR3 protein: CASSYAGNGYTF. The CDR3 DNA is TGTGCCAGCAGTTACGCGGGGAATGGCTACACCTTC.

This clonotype was seen ten or more times. V gene TRBV7-2 combines with J gene TRBJ1-3, with 7 bases aligning to TRBD1. The CDR3 runs 16 residues. The germline V gene encodes CDR1 SGHTA and CDR2 FQGNSA. V lost 1 base, J lost 2 bases, and 5 bases stayed unmatched. The CDR3 protein is CASSLEWTGPGNTIYF. Here the CDR3 DNA reads TGTGCCAGCAGCTTAGAATGGACAGGCCCTGGAAACACCATATATTTT.

In regard to this clonotype: A read error may produce the germline difference seen at one junction end. The chain has TRBV27 and TRBJ1-1, with a tentative D call TRBD1 (6 bases). CDR1 is MNHEY and CDR2 is SMNVEV in the germline V gene (reference sequence). The CDR3 totals 15 residues. The chain's CDR3 is CANSLLGGLGTEAFF. The DNA for the CDR3 is TGTGCCAACAGTTTATTGGGGGGGCTCGGCACTGAAGCTTTCTTT.

The V and J genes are TRBV7-6 and TRBJ1-1; no clear D gene. V was pared by 5 bases and J by 5 bases, with 12 bases between. In germline, CDR1 is SGHVS, CDR2 FNYEAQ. The CDR3 spans 13 residues. This CDR3 is CASSPPILTEAFF. CDR3 coding DNA: TGTGCCAGCAGCCCGCCCATACTGACTGAAGCTTTCTTT.

This chain joins TRBV5-5 and TRBJ1-5, with 7 bases fitting TRBD1. Trimming cost V 4 bases and J 6 bases; bases outside gene matches: 4. CDR1 is SGHKS and CDR2 is YYEKEE in the germline V gene (reference sequence). The CDR3 totals 13 residues. The CDR3 sequence: CASSHPGGQPQHF. The CDR3 DNA sequence: TGTGCCAGCAGCCACCCAGGGGGTCAGCCCCAGCATTTT.

The chain has TRBV5-4 and TRBJ2-1; 7 bases map to TRBD2. Germline V gene lookup returns CDR1 SGHNT and CDR2 YYREEE (reference sequence). V shed 3 bases and J 10 bases; nucleotides not matched to a gene: 16. CDR3 length equals 16 residues. The CDR3 is CASSSRGTPIQWEQFF. CDR3 DNA: TGTGCCAGCAGCTCGCGGGGGACGCCCATACAATGGGAGCAGTTCTTC.

There are a few counts of this clonotype. The V and J genes are TRBV7-9 and TRBJ2-7, with 9 bases that match TRBD2. This CDR3 comprises 17 residues. The germline CDR1 and CDR2 sequences are SEHNR and FQNEAQ (reference sequence). V dropped 5 bases and J dropped 5; count of bases not matched to a gene: 16. CDR3 bases: TGTGCCAGCAGCCCCATCCCTGAGCGGGGGGTCCCCCACGAGCAGTACTTC. Its translation: CASSPIPERGVPHEQYF.

J is TRBJ1-1 and V is TRBV19; D is undetermined. Germline CDR1 and CDR2: LNHDA and SQIVND (reference sequence). CDR3 length equals 13 residues. V dropped 2 bases and J dropped 4 bases, with 8 bases sitting between them. CDR3 sequence: CASSIIPLTEAFF. CDR3 DNA: TGTGCCAGTAGTATAATCCCGCTCACTGAAGCTTTCTTT. Full variable domain (outside the CDR3, taken from reference TRBV19 and TRBJ1-1): DGGITQSPKYLFRKEGQNVTLSCEQNLNHDAMYWYRQDPGQGLRLIYYSQIVNDFQKGDIAEGYSVSREKKESFPLTVTSAQKNPTAFYLCASSIIPLTEAFFGQGTRLTVV.

A note on this clonotype: Being one base from a much bigger clone, this may be a read error. V gene TRBV6-8 combines with J gene TRBJ2-3; a weak D match, TRBD2 (6 bases). The CDR3 is 13 amino acids. Per germline, CDR1 MNHGY and CDR2 SAAAGT. CDR3 coding DNA: TGTACCACCTCGGGGGACCGCACAGATACGCAGTATTTT. The encoded protein is CTTSGDRTDTQYF.

This clonotype occurred a few times. This chain uses TRBV5-4 with TRBJ2-1; 10 nucleotides match TRBD2. The V and J ends lost 7 bases and 7 bases, in that order; junction bases with no gene match: 17. Germline CDR1 reads SGHNT; CDR2 reads YYREEE (reference sequence). The CDR3 spans 17 residues. Here the CDR3 reads CASPDHFGAGGQNEQFF. DNA for the CDR3: TGTGCCAGCCCCGACCATTTCGGAGCGGGGGGGCAGAATGAGCAGTTCTTC.

This chain links TRBV20-1 with TRBJ2-1; D may be TRBD2 (5 bases). Germline CDR1 and CDR2: DFQATT and SNEGSKA (reference sequence). This CDR3 is 11 amino acids long. V lost 6 bases to trimming and J lost 12 bases, with 15 bases between them. The chain's CDR3 is CSALGSLRQFF. The CDR3 DNA is TGCAGTGCACTGGGGAGTTTACGGCAGTTCTTC.

The V call is TRBV20-1, the J call TRBJ2-2; possibly TRBD1 for D (5 bases). Germline V CDR1 and CDR2: DFQATT, SNEGSKA (reference sequence). This CDR3 is built from 16 residues. V was pared by 0 bases and J by 2 bases, with 13 bases between. The CDR3 DNA follows: TGCAGTGCTAGAGATTCTAGGGGCCTAAACACCGGGGAGCTGTTTTTT. Amino acid sequence: CSARDSRGLNTGELFF.

Only a few counts were recorded for this clonotype. The rearrangement joins TRBV6-1 to TRBJ1-4; unclear D gene. This CDR3 spans 16 amino acids. Trimming left V 8 bases short and J 0 bases short, with 16 bases between. The germline gives CDR1 MNHNS, CDR2 SASEGT. Here the CDR3 reads CASGVIGFATNEKLFF. The CDR3 DNA follows: TGTGCCAGCGGTGTGATTGGTTTTGCAACTAATGAAAAACTGTTTTTT.